The TCR beta chain described here comes from a study of T-cell reconstitution after alpha-beta-depleted transplantation in children. Whole-study results and caveats: The study traced high day-60 TCRbeta diversity in some patients to surviving recipient T cells and thymic progenitors.

Trimming stripped 5 bases from V and 1 base from J, with 24 bases between. CDR1 is MDHEN, CDR2 SYDVKM, per germline. The CDR3 totals 18 residues. This clonotype was detected many times. Antigen specificity is unknown. TCRbeta library preparation incorporated unique molecular identifiers. From the PCR reads, TCRdb called clonotypes with MiXCR, one entry per CDR3 protein. In the table there are about 160,000 distinct CDR3 sequences, around 10% of which are singletons. Sequenced here: PBMCs, sampled before TCRalphabeta/CD19-depleted stem cell transplant. V is TRBV28 and J is TRBJ2-7; D assignment may be TRBD1 or TRBD2 (6 bases each). The sequence came from a boy between 2 and 10 years old with acute myeloid leukemia, due to receive a stem cell transplant. As DNA, the CDR3 is TGTGCCAGCAGTCCTAAAAGGGGGGAGCGGTCCCCGTCCTACGAGCAGTACTTC. Protein sequence: CASSPKRGERSPSYEQYF. Full variable domain (rest looked up from reference TRBV28 and TRBJ2-7): DVKVTQSSRYLVKRTGEKVFLECVQDMDHENMFWYRQDPGLGLRLIYFSYDVKMKEKGDIPEGYSVSREKKERFSLILESASTNQTSMYLCASSPKRGERSPSYEQYFGPGTRLTVT.